This TCR beta chain stems from a study of spatial heterogeneity in lung cancer. Individual TCR cDNA molecules each bore their own unique molecular identifier. TCRdb used MiXCR to reprocess the 5' RACE reads, holding one entry per CDR3 protein. The data hold about 48,000 distinct CDR3 sequences, with roughly 5% observed a single time. In germline, CDR1 is SGHTA, CDR2 FQGNSA. CDR3 length: 13 residues. V gave up 6 bases and J gave up 10 bases, with 16 bases separating them. The time point: sample taken at primary tumor resection. At least ten counts were recorded for this clonotype. The specimen comprised PBMCs, sampled at surgery. The origin of this receptor is a male donor with early-stage non-small cell lung cancer. The chain links TRBV7-2 to TRBJ2-1, with unresolved D. The CDR3 DNA is TGTGCCAGCAGTTCCGACACTCTTAGAGAGCAGTTCTTC. Amino acid sequence: CASSSDTLREQFF.